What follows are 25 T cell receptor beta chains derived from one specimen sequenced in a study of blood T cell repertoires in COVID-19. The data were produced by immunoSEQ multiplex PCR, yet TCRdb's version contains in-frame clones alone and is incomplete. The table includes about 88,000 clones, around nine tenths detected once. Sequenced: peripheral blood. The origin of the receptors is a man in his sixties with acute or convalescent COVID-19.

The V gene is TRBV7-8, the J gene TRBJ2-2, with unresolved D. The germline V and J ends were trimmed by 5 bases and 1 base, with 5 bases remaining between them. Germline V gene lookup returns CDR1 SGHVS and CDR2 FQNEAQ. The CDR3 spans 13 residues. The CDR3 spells CASSRQNTGELFF. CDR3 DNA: TGTGCCAGCAGCCGACAGAACACCGGGGAGCTGTTTTTT. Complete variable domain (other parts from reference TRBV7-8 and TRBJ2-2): GAGVSQSPRYKVAKRGQDVALRCDPISGHVSLFWYQQALGQGPEFLTYFQNEAQLDKSGLPSDRFFAERPEGSVSTLKIQRTQQEDSAVYLCASSRQNTGELFFGEGSRLTVL.

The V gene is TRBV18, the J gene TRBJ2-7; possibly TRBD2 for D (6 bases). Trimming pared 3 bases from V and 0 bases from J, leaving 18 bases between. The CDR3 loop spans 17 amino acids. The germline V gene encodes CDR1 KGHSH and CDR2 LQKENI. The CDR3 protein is CASSPVPLRTNSYEQYF. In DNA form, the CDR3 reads TGTGCCAGCTCACCGGTCCCTTTACGGACTAACTCCTACGAGCAGTACTTC.

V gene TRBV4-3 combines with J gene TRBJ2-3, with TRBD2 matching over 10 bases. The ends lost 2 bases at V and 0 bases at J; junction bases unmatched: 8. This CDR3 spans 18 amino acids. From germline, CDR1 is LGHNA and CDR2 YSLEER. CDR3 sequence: CASSQSHVAGGSTDTQYF. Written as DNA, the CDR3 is TGCGCCAGCAGCCAATCCCACGTAGCGGGGGGCAGCACAGATACGCAGTATTTT.

CDR3 in DNA: TGTGCCAGCAGTCTTGGGGGACAGGGGGCTGTCGAGCAGTACTTC. This translates into CASSLGGQGAVEQYF. J is TRBJ2-7 and V is TRBV28, with 12 bases lining up with TRBD1. Per germline, CDR1 MDHEN and CDR2 SYDVKM. The CDR3 runs to 15 residues. V gave up 5 bases and J gave up 6 bases; unmatched junction bases: 8.

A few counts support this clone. The CDR3 DNA reads TGTGCCAGCAGTGGAGGCAATCAGCCCCAGCATTTT. It yields the protein CASSGGNQPQHF. This chain links TRBV2 with TRBJ1-5; the D is unclear. Germline V lookup: CDR1 SNHLY, CDR2 FYNNEI. V lost 4 bases to trimming and J lost 2 bases, with 3 bases between them. CDR3 size: 12 residues.

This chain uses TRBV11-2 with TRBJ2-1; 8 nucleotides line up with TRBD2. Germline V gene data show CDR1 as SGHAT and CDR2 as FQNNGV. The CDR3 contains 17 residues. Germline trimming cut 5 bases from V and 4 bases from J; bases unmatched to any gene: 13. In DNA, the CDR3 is TGTGCCAGCAGCGACTTCCGGGGGGGAGGGCTTTACAATGAGCAGTTCTTC. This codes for CASSDFRGGGLYNEQFF.

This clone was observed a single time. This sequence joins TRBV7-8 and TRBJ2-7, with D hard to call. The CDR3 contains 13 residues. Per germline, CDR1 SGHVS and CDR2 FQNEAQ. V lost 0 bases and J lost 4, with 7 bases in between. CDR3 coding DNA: TGTGCCAGCAGCTTAGCCGACGGGTACGAGCAGTACTTC. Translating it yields CASSLADGYEQYF.

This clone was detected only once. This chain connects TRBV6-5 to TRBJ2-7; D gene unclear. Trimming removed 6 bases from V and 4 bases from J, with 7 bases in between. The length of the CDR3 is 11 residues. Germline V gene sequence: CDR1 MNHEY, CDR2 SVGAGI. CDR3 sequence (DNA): TGTGCCAGCAGCAAAGCATACGAGCAGTACTTC. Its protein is CASSKAYEQYF.

The CDR3 DNA sequence: TGTGCCAGCAGCTTCGCGACTCGGTACGAGCAGTACTTC. This gives the protein CASSFATRYEQYF. The genes are TRBV7-2 and TRBJ2-7, with D unclear. This CDR3 is 13 amino acids long. CDR1 and CDR2 from the germline V gene are SGHTA and FQGNSA. V lost 3 bases, J lost 4 bases, and 10 bases lay in between. Variable domain in full (rest from reference TRBV7-2 and TRBJ2-7): GAGVSQSPSNKVTEKGKDVELRCDPISGHTALYWYRQSLGQGLEFLIYFQGNSAPDKSGLPSDRFSAERTGGSVSTLTIQRTQQEDSAVYLCASSFATRYEQYFGPGTRLTVT.

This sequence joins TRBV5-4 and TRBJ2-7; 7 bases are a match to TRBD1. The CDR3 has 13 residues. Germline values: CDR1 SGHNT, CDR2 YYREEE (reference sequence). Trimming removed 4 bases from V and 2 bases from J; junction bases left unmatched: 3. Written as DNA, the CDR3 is TGTGCCAGCAGCACCGGGACAGCCTACGAGCAGTACTTC. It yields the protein CASSTGTAYEQYF.

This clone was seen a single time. CDR3 sequence (DNA): TGCGCCAGCAGCCTGTCCCGGGACTCACCAACTAATGAAAAACTGTTTTTT. Protein: CASSLSRDSPTNEKLFF. The chain recombines TRBV5-1 with TRBJ1-4, with D maybe TRBD1 (5 bases). CDR1 is SGHRS, CDR2 YFSETQ, per germline. The CDR3 covers 17 residues. Between the trimmed V and J ends, which lost 4 bases and 0 bases, there was a span of 16 bases.

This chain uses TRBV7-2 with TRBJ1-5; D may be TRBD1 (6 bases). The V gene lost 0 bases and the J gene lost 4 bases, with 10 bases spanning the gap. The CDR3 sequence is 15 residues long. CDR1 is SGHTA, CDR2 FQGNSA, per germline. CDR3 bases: TGTGCCAGCAGCTTAGCAGGACAGTGGAATCAGCCCCAGCATTTT. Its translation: CASSLAGQWNQPQHF. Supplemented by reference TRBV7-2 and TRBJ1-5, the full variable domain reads GAGVSQSPSNKVTEKGKDVELRCDPISGHTALYWYRQSLGQGLEFLIYFQGNSAPDKSGLPSDRFSAERTGGSVSTLTIQRTQQEDSAVYLCASSLAGQWNQPQHFGDGTRLSIL.

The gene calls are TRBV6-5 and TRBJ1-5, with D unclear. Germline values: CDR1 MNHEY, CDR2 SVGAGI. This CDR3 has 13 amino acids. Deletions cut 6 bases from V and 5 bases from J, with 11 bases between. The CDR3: CASSLKRDQPQHF. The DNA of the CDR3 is TGTGCCAGCAGCTTGAAACGGGATCAGCCCCAGCATTTT.

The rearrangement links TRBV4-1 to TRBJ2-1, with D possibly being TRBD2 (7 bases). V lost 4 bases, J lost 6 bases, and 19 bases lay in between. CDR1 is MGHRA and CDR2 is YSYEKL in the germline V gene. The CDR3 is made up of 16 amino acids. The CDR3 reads CASSPRGAGVVNEQFF. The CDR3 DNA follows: TGCGCCAGCAGCCCGAGGGGGGCGGGAGTGGTCAATGAGCAGTTCTTC.

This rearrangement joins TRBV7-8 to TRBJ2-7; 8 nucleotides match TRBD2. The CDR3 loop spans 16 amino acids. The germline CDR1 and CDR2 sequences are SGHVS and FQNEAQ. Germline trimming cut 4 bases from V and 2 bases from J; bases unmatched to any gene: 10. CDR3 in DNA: TGTGCCAGCAGCTCTGGACAGCGGGAGATCCCCTACGAGCAGTACTTC. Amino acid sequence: CASSSGQREIPYEQYF.

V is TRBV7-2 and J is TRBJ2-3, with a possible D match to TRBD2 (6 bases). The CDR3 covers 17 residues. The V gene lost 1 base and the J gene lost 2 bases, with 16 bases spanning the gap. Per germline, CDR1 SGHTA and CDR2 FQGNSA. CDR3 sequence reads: CASSLGARGSNTDTQYF. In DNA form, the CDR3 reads TGTGCCAGCAGCTTAGGGGCCCGGGGGTCGAACACAGATACGCAGTATTTT. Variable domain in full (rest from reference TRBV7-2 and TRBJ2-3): GAGVSQSPSNKVTEKGKDVELRCDPISGHTALYWYRQSLGQGLEFLIYFQGNSAPDKSGLPSDRFSAERTGGSVSTLTIQRTQQEDSAVYLCASSLGARGSNTDTQYFGPGTRLTVL.

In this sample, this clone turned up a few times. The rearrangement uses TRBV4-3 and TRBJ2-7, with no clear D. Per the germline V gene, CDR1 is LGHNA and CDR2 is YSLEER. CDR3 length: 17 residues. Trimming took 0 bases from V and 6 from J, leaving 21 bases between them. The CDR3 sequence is CASSQDHQSVRLSEQYF. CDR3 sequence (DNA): TGCGCCAGCAGCCAAGATCATCAGTCAGTACGTTTATCCGAGCAGTACTTC.

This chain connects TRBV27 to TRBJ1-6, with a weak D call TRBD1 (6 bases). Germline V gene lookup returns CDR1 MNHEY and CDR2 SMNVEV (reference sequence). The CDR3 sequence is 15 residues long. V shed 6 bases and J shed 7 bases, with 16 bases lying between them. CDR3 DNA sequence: TGTGCCAGCAGCGCAGGGGATTTTCAGAATTCACCCCTCCACTTT. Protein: CASSAGDFQNSPLHF.

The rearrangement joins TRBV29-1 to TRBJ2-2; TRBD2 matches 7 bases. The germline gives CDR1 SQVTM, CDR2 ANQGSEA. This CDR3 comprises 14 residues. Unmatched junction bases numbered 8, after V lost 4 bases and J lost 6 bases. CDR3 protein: CSVVVGGLAGELFF. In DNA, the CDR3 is TGCAGCGTTGTAGTGGGGGGGTTAGCCGGGGAGCTGTTTTTT.

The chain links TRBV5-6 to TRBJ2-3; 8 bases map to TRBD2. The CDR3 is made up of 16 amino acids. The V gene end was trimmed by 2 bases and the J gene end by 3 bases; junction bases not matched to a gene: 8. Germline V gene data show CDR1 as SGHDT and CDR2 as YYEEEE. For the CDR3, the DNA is TGTGCCAGCAGCTTTCAAAGCGGGAGAGGGACAGATACGCAGTATTTT. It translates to CASSFQSGRGTDTQYF.

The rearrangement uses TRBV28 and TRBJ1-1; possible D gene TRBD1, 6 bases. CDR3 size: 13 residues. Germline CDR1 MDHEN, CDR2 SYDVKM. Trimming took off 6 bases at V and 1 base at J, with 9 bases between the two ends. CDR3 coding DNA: TGTGCCAGCAGAGGGACACGGAACACTGAAGCTTTCTTT. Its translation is CASRGTRNTEAFF. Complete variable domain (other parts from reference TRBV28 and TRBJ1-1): DVKVTQSSRYLVKRTGEKVFLECVQDMDHENMFWYRQDPGLGLRLIYFSYDVKMKEKGDIPEGYSVSREKKERFSLILESASTNQTSMYLCASRGTRNTEAFFGQGTRLTVV.

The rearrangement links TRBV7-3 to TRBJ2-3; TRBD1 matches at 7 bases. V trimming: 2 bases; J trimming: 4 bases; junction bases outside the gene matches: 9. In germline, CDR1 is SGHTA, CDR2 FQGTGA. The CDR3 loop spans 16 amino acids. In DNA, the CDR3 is TGTGCCAGCAGCTTAGGTAACAGGGGTGTTTCAGATACGCAGTATTTT. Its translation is CASSLGNRGVSDTQYF.

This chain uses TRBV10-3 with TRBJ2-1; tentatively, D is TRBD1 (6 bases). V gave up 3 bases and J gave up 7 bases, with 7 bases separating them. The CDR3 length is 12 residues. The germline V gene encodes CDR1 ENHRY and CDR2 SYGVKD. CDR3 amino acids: CAISEQGNEQFF. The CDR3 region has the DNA TGTGCCATCAGTGAACAGGGAAATGAGCAGTTCTTC.

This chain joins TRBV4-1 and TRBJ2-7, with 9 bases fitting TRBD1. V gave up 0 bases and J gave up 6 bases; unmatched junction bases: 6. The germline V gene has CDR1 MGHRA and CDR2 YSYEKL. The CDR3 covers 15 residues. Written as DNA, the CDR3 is TGCGCCAGCAGCCAAGATAGAATGACAGGGGGCGAGCAGTACTTC. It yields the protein CASSQDRMTGGEQYF.

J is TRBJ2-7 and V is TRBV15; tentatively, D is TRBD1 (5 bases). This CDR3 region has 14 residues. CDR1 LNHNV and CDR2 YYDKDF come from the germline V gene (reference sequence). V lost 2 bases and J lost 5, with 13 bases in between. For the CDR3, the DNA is TGTGCCACCAGCAGATTCAGGGCAGCCGACGAGCAGTACTTC. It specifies CATSRFRAADEQYF.